What follows is one TCR beta chain and its context. Its antigen is as yet unknown. This record comes from a study of shared clonotypes between healthy human individuals. For the study at large: Per donor, three plates held CD4 naive cells, three held CD4 memory, two held CD8 naive and one held CD8 memory. Notes on the study in general: Rarefaction showed sorted-subset sequencing was incomplete despite large depth.

Each sorted subset replicate got 200 ng genomic DNA, roughly 27,000 genomes. Clones were sequenced by immunoSEQ multiplex PCR, and TCRdb holds only the in-frame ones, with some missing. The repertoire consists of 2.3 million or so clones, with approximately 95% occurring once and the leading ten covering approximately 0.4%. CD4+ cell separation produced CD45RA+ naive and CD45RA-negative memory subsets. This CDR3 region has 15 residues. Trimming stripped 2 bases from V and 1 base from J, with 14 bases between. Germline CDR1 is GTSNPN and CDR2 is SVGIG (reference sequence). The sequenced sample was naive CD4+ T cells from PBMCs. The subset denotes: CD45RA+ positively selected. This receptor was obtained from a man aged 18 to 30 in good health. Some clones in this sample may be carry-over from other donors' samples. The V gene is TRBV30, the J gene TRBJ1-1; unclear D gene. The CDR3 spells CAWSTFKGTNTEAFF. In nucleotides, the CDR3 is TGTGCCTGGAGTACGTTTAAGGGTACGAACACTGAAGCTTTCTTT.